This T cell receptor (beta chain) was observed in a study of T cell repertoires in cytomegalovirus infection. The overall study: CMV epitopes, recently identified HLA-C-restricted and well-studied HLA-B-restricted, were used. Indications of both CMV infection and matching HLA type were provided by public TCR beta signatures. The study's findings and limits: Adding up the frequency of public TCR beta families identified people who carried CMV plus the relevant HLA.

The germline V gene encodes CDR1 MNHEY and CDR2 SMNVEV (reference sequence). The J segment lost 2 bases and the V segment lost 4 bases, leaving 11 bases of the junction unmatched. There are 16 residues in the CDR3. TCRdb recomputed calls from the reads with MiXCR, one row per CDR3 protein. Seen here are approximately 1,000,000 distinct CDR3 sequences, 25% to 40% observed once, and the top ten hold roughly 13%. This clonotype has a count of ten or more. Its antigen is still unknown. This TCR was sampled from a human donor in good health (CMV status not recorded). Some clones in this sample may be carry-over from other donors' samples. The sample consisted of cultured CD8+ T cells from PBMCs, taken from culture after CMV antigen stimulation. The chain carries TRBV27 and TRBJ2-7; TRBD1 agrees at 7 bases. In DNA form, the CDR3 reads TGTGCCAGCAGTTCGACAGGGTGGGCCGGGGCCTACGAGCAGTACTTC. Its protein is CASSSTGWAGAYEQYF.